A single sample gave rise to the 21 T cell receptor beta chains below, sequenced in a study of blood T cell repertoires in COVID-19 (dated by TCRdb to 2018 to 2021). Library method: the immunoSEQ multiplex PCR assay. What TCRdb holds here is the immuneACCESS table cut down to in-frame rearrangements. Part of the clones is not present; checked against another copy, under half of the missing clones reflect an unresolved V gene, and the others are unexplained. The table for this sample lists some 100,000 clones; 90% to 95% of them were counted only once. The ten largest clones capture more than 0.85% of the sample. Sample: peripheral blood. These receptor sequences come from a man in his sixties with acute or convalescent COVID-19.

The chain is built from TRBV28 and TRBJ1-1; 7 nucleotides agree with TRBD1. The germline gives CDR1 MDHEN, CDR2 SYDVKM. The CDR3 sequence is 15 residues long. V shed 3 bases, J shed 4 bases, and the junction held 8 bases outside the gene matches. The CDR3 reads CASSFRMYRGTEAFF. The CDR3, as DNA: TGTGCCAGCAGTTTTCGTATGTACAGGGGCACTGAAGCTTTCTTT.

The CDR3 protein is CASRGTGASNQPQHF. The CDR3 DNA reads as TGTGCCAGCAGAGGGACAGGGGCTTCGAATCAGCCCCAGCATTTT. V usage is TRBV25-1 and J usage is TRBJ1-5; 10 nucleotides match TRBD1. The length of the CDR3 is 15 residues. Germline CDR1 and CDR2: MGHDK and SYGVNS. Trimming cost V 6 bases and J 4 bases; bases outside gene matches: 6. Complete variable domain (other parts from reference TRBV25-1 and TRBJ1-5): EADIYQTPRYLVIGTGKKITLECSQTMGHDKMYWYQQDPGMELHLIHYSYGVNSTEKGDLSSESTVSRIRTEHFPLTLESARPSHTSQYLCASRGTGASNQPQHFGDGTRLSIL.

The CDR3 nucleotides read TGCGCCAGCAGTCTAACCGGGACTAGCTCCTACAATGAGCAGTTCTTC. It specifies CASSLTGTSSYNEQFF. This chain joins TRBV5-1 and TRBJ2-1, with 8 bases fitting TRBD2. The CDR3 is 16 amino acids. V trimming: 5 bases; J trimming: 0 bases; junction bases outside the gene matches: 7. CDR1 SGHRS and CDR2 YFSETQ come from the germline V gene.

V usage is TRBV6-1 and J usage is TRBJ2-7; weak D call: TRBD1 (5 bases). Germline V gene lookup returns CDR1 MNHNS and CDR2 SASEGT. V was cut by 2 bases and J by 9 bases, with 20 bases left in between. The CDR3 length is 15 residues. CDR3 sequence (DNA): TGTGCCAGCAGTGAAATGCGCCAGGGATCTACGGTGCAGTACTTC. Amino acid sequence: CASSEMRQGSTVQYF.

This clone is medium-sized in the sample. This chain links TRBV30 with TRBJ1-2, with D unresolved. CDR1 is GTSNPN, CDR2 SVGIG, per germline (reference sequence). Between the trimmed V and J ends, which lost 0 bases and 10 bases, there was a span of 15 bases. This CDR3 region has 13 residues. CDR3 protein: CAWSVLLGGNYTF. The CDR3 coding sequence is TGTGCCTGGAGTGTACTATTAGGCGGGAACTACACCTTC.

The genes are TRBV27 and TRBJ1-6; 9 bases fit TRBD1. Germline CDR1 and CDR2: MNHEY and SMNVEV (reference sequence). The CDR3 has 15 residues. J was trimmed by 7 bases and V by 3 bases; bases with no gene match: 4. CDR3 nucleotide sequence: TGTGCCAGCAGTTTGGGACAGGGAAGGAATTCACCCCTCCACTTT. This encodes CASSLGQGRNSPLHF.

The chain is built from TRBV11-3 and TRBJ2-7; D perhaps matches TRBD1 (6 bases). Germline assignment: CDR1 SGHNT and CDR2 YENEEA. Trimming stripped 5 bases from V and 4 bases from J, with 18 bases between. The CDR3 has 15 residues. In nucleotides, the CDR3 is TGTGCCAGCAGCCTCGCCGGGACACCAGAATACGAGCAGTACTTC. Its protein product is CASSLAGTPEYEQYF.

The chain uses TRBV5-6 and TRBJ1-2; a weak D match, TRBD1 (5 bases). Germline V gene lookup returns CDR1 SGHDT and CDR2 YYEEEE. CDR3 length: 15 residues. V was pared by 0 bases and J by 4 bases, with 13 bases between. The CDR3 loop is CASSLVGAQGYGYTF. As DNA, the CDR3 is TGTGCCAGCAGCTTGGTAGGGGCGCAGGGCTATGGCTACACCTTC.

The genes are TRBV11-2 and TRBJ1-1; D unresolved. Germline CDR1 SGHAT, CDR2 FQNNGV. CDR3 length equals 13 residues. Between the trimmed V and J ends, which lost 1 base and 3 bases, there was a span of 6 bases. The CDR3 DNA reads as TGTGCCAGCAGCTTAGCCTTCGACACTGAAGCTTTCTTT. Translating it yields CASSLAFDTEAFF.

The chain employs TRBV2 and TRBJ2-1, with D perhaps matching TRBD2 (6 bases). The ends were cut back, 4 bases at V and 7 bases at J, with 14 bases in the middle. The CDR3 has 14 amino acids. The germline V gene has CDR1 SNHLY and CDR2 FYNNEI. CDR3 amino acids: CASSGALAPNEQFF. The CDR3 bases are TGTGCCAGCAGTGGGGCGCTAGCGCCTAATGAGCAGTTCTTC.

V usage is TRBV24-1 and J usage is TRBJ2-5, with TRBD2 identical over 12 bases. From germline, CDR1 is KGHDR and CDR2 SFDVKD. The V segment lost 3 bases and the J segment 5 bases; nucleotides outside the gene matches: 9. CDR3 length equals 17 residues. CDR3 in DNA: TGTGCCACCAGTGATCCAACTAGCGGGAGGCCCTCTGAGACCCAGTACTTC. The encoded protein is CATSDPTSGRPSETQYF.

The chain uses TRBV7-2 and TRBJ2-1, with D unclear. Trimming shortened V by 0 bases and J by 5 bases, and 8 bases separated the two germline ends. CDR3 length equals 14 residues. Germline V gene sequence: CDR1 SGHTA, CDR2 FQGNSA. The CDR3 here is CASSLAFRNNEQFF. The CDR3 region has the DNA TGTGCCAGCAGCTTAGCTTTCAGAAACAATGAGCAGTTCTTC.

V gene TRBV27 combines with J gene TRBJ2-3, with 10 bases aligning to TRBD2. With V trimmed by 6 bases and J by 1 base, 4 bases remained unmatched. The CDR3 is made up of 15 amino acids. Germline CDR1 is MNHEY and CDR2 is SMNVEV (reference sequence). The CDR3 DNA reads TGTGCCAGCAGACACCTAGCGGGGGGCACAGATACGCAGTATTTT. Amino acid sequence: CASRHLAGGTDTQYF.

The J gene is TRBJ1-5, the V gene TRBV28; 7 bases align to TRBD1. V shed 8 bases and J 11 bases; nucleotides not matched to a gene: 3. The CDR3 length is 10 residues. Germline V gene lookup returns CDR1 MDHEN and CDR2 SYDVKM. In DNA form, the CDR3 reads TGTGCCAGCGGTCAGGGGGCCCAGCATTTT. Protein product: CASGQGAQHF.

CDR3 bases: TGTGCCAGCAGCTTAACGCTAGCGGGAGGGCCGGGCACCGGGGAGCTGTTTTTT. It yields the protein CASSLTLAGGPGTGELFF. The chain uses TRBV7-3 and TRBJ2-2; 12 nucleotides line up with TRBD2. The J segment lost 4 bases and the V segment lost 0 bases, leaving 6 bases of the junction unmatched. Germline V gene sequence: CDR1 SGHTA, CDR2 FQGTGA. The CDR3 is 18 amino acids.

Only one count was recorded for this clone. The chain has TRBV29-1 and TRBJ1-1, with D possibly TRBD1 on 5 matching bases. This CDR3 has 12 residues. Germline assignment: CDR1 SQVTM and CDR2 ANQGSEA. The V and J ends lost 4 bases and 4 bases respectively, with 10 bases between them. The DNA for the CDR3 is TGCAGCGTTGGCAGGGAGGGCACTGAAGCTTTCTTT. Translated: CSVGREGTEAFF.

The rearrangement links TRBV3-1 (or the pseudogene TRBV3-2) to TRBJ1-3, with TRBD1 identical over 8 bases. V was pared by 4 bases and J by 4 bases, with 6 bases of the junction left unmatched. The CDR3 covers 15 residues. CDR1 and CDR2 from the germline V gene are LGHDT and YNNKEL (reference sequence). The CDR3 sequence is CASSLRTGLGNTIYF. DNA of the CDR3: TGTGCCAGCAGCCTCCGGACAGGGTTAGGAAACACCATATATTTT.

This chain uses TRBV5-1 with TRBJ2-7; TRBD1 matches 8 bases. This CDR3 has 14 amino acids. Germline CDR1 and CDR2: SGHRS and YFSETQ. J was trimmed by 3 bases and V by 4 bases; bases with no gene match: 6. CDR3 residues: CASSTGTGVYEQYF. The DNA of the CDR3 is TGCGCCAGCAGCACCGGGACAGGAGTCTACGAGCAGTACTTC.

As to this clone: This CDR3 is also generated by other DNA sequences in the sample. The J gene is TRBJ1-2, the V gene TRBV24-1; a possible D gene is TRBD1 (5 bases). CDR3 length: 14 residues. Per the germline V gene, CDR1 is KGHDR and CDR2 is SFDVKD. V was trimmed by 2 bases and J by 5 bases, leaving 11 bases between them. CDR3 DNA: TGTGCCACCAGTGATTCAGGGCGGGATTATGGCTACACCTTC. As protein: CATSDSGRDYGYTF.

The chain combines TRBV30 with TRBJ2-1; D not resolved. The CDR3 loop spans 13 amino acids. V lost 0 bases to trimming and J lost 4 bases, with 7 bases between them. Looked up from germline, CDR1 is GTSNPN and CDR2 is SVGIG (reference sequence). The CDR3 here is CAWSVHRYNEQFF. The CDR3 DNA reads as TGTGCCTGGAGTGTACACAGATACAATGAGCAGTTCTTC.

The chain has TRBV9 and TRBJ1-1; the D is unclear. Germline CDR1 SGDLS, CDR2 YYNGEE. The CDR3 consists of 14 residues. The germline V and J ends were trimmed by 0 bases and 3 bases, with 9 bases remaining between them. The CDR3: CASSVELEYTEAFF. The CDR3 bases are TGTGCCAGCAGCGTAGAACTGGAGTACACTGAAGCTTTCTTT.